This T cell receptor beta chain was identified in a study of OX40 agonist ivuxolimab in advanced cancers. The wider study: In three patients, partial responses were observed, one with hepatocellular carcinoma and two with cutaneous melanoma. Findings of the study overall: Some of the lowest clonal expansion was seen in partial responders at 0.1-3.0 mg/kg.

Produced via immunoSEQ multiplex PCR; TCRdb's table is partial and in-frame only. The sample holds about 68,000 clones, approximately 91% seen once. With regard to this clone: The antigen is unknown.

V lost 6 bases, J lost 2 bases, and 10 bases lay in between. There are 13 residues in the CDR3. CDR1 MNHEY and CDR2 SVGAGI come from the germline V gene. The receptor's source is an adult with an advanced solid tumor such as melanoma, head and neck, liver or kidney cancer. The sequences come from CD4+ or CD8+ T cells sorted from blood, collected in a trial of the OX40 agonist ivuxolimab. The rearrangement joins TRBV6-5 to TRBJ2-5; maybe TRBD2 (6 bases). CDR3 bases: TGTGCCAGCAGCCTACTAGCTCAAGAGACCCAGTACTTC. Protein: CASSLLAQETQYF.